The 31 T cell receptor beta chains below come from one sample, sequenced in a study of spatial heterogeneity in lung cancer. Study conclusions and caveats: How many expanded intratumoral alpha and beta TCRs were present tracked the tumor mutation count, which was a count of nonsynonymous mutations.

The sample's time point: sample taken at primary tumor resection. No antigens are known for them. TCRdb recomputed calls from the 5' RACE reads with MiXCR, one row per CDR3 protein. The table lists several hundred distinct CDR3 sequences, 39% of them singletons, with 27% in the top ten. This specimen consisted of lung tumor tissue, obtained at surgery. Every receptor here comes from a male donor with early-stage non-small cell lung cancer.

On this clonotype: Little can be read into the size of this beta chain, an off-target read in a library designed for alpha chains. The chain carries TRBV9 and TRBJ2-1; a possible D gene is TRBD1 (5 bases). Trimming cost V 4 bases and J 8 bases, with 13 bases left between them. The CDR3 totals 13 residues. Germline lookup yields CDR1 SGDLS and CDR2 YYNGEE. The chain's CDR3 is CASSTQGRDEQFF. The CDR3 DNA is TGTGCCAGCAGCACTCAGGGTAGGGATGAGCAGTTCTTC.

For this clonotype: A library made for alpha chains picked up this beta chain off target, so its size means little. This chain uses TRBV11-2 with TRBJ1-2; 8 bases align to TRBD1. Germline CDR1 and CDR2: SGHAT and FQNNGV. This CDR3 is built from 15 residues. V lost 5 bases and J lost 3; bases outside the gene matches: 8. CDR3 in amino acids: CASSPDRVSYYGYTF. CDR3 nucleotide sequence: TGTGCCAGCAGCCCGGACAGGGTGAGCTACTATGGCTACACCTTC.

A note on this clonotype: Found in a library prepared for alpha chains, this beta chain is an off-target read, and its abundance has little meaning. The CDR3 coding sequence is TGTGCCAGCAGTTTGGGAGGCGATTCACCCCTCCACTTT. It yields the protein CASSLGGDSPLHF. This chain links TRBV12-3 or TRBV12-4 with TRBJ1-6; D gene uncertain. The CDR3 extends over 13 amino acids. V was cut by 3 bases and J by 8 bases, with 8 bases left in between.

Within the sample, this clonotype is medium-sized. The library was designed around alpha chains, so this beta chain is a stray read whose abundance carries little weight. The chain recombines TRBV20-1 with TRBJ2-5; TRBD2 agrees at 7 bases. Germline values: CDR1 DFQATT, CDR2 SNEGSKA (reference sequence). V dropped 2 bases and J dropped 6; count of bases not matched to a gene: 12. The CDR3 covers 15 residues. CDR3: CSARSGEGREKTQYF. The CDR3 nucleotides read TGCAGTGCTAGAAGCGGGGAGGGCCGGGAAAAGACCCAGTACTTC.

This clonotype is termed medium-sized (0.01 to 0.1%). One end of the junction varies from germline; a read error may be responsible. As an off-target read in a library built for alpha chains, this beta chain has a frequency of little significance. The chain combines TRBV12-3 or TRBV12-4 with TRBJ2-1; 8 positions match TRBD2. This CDR3 is 11 amino acids long. Here the CDR3 reads CASSPGTSRWF. The DNA for the CDR3 is TGTGCCAGCAGTCCTGGGACTAGTAGGTGGTTC.

By frequency in the sample, this clonotype is large. The size of this beta chain means little, since it is a stray read in a library made for alpha chains. The chain joins TRBV5-4 to TRBJ2-7; no definite D call. The germline V gene has CDR1 SGHNT and CDR2 YYREEE (reference sequence). The CDR3 is 12 residues long. V was clipped by 4 bases and J by 3 bases, with 8 bases between them. The CDR3 DNA sequence: TGTGCCAGCAGCGACGGTAGCTACGAGCAGTACTTC. Translated: CASSDGSYEQYF.

This clonotype turned up a few times. This beta chain lies outside the target of a library built for alpha chains; its clone size means little. The chain recombines TRBV20-1 with TRBJ2-3; TRBD1 matches 9 bases. The CDR3 covers 13 residues. Per germline, CDR1 DFQATT and CDR2 SNEGSKA (reference sequence). V lost 7 bases, J lost 11 bases, and 13 bases stayed unmatched. The CDR3 DNA reads TGCAGTGGGGCTACCGGGACAGGGAGTAGGCAGTATTTT. Its translation is CSGATGTGSRQYF.

In its sample, this clonotype ranks as large. A library prepared for alpha chains yielded this beta chain as an off-target read; its size is of little meaning. The chain joins TRBV12-3 or TRBV12-4 to TRBJ2-3; a weak D match, TRBD1 (6 bases). CDR3 size: 14 residues. Trimming left V 6 bases short and J 2 bases short, with 12 bases between. For the CDR3, the DNA is TGTGCCAGCAGCCCTGGACAGAACACAGATACGCAGTATTTT. Translation: CASSPGQNTDTQYF.

As to this clonotype: The library was prepared for alpha chains; this beta chain is a stray read, so its frequency means little. This rearrangement joins TRBV6-5 to TRBJ2-3; 11 nucleotides agree with TRBD2. This CDR3 region has 13 residues. Germline-derived CDR1 and CDR2 are MNHEY and SVGAGI. With V trimmed by 8 bases and J by 6 bases, 4 bases remained unmatched. CDR3: CASRASGGDTQYF. DNA of the CDR3: TGTGCCAGCCGAGCTAGCGGGGGGGATACGCAGTATTTT.

This clonotype was counted only a few times. For a library built for alpha chains, this beta chain is a stray read; little rests on its size. The chain has TRBV6-5 and TRBJ2-3; TRBD2 agrees at 7 bases. CDR3 length: 15 residues. Germline V gene data show CDR1 as MNHEY and CDR2 as SVGAGI. Germline trimming cut 2 bases from V and 7 bases from J; bases unmatched to any gene: 9. The CDR3 region has the DNA TGTGCCAGCAGTTACGCCGTGGGGGGGAAGTATACGCAGTATTTT. Translating gives CASSYAVGGKYTQYF.

On this clonotype itself: This beta chain came through as a stray read in a library set up for alpha chains, and its size says little. The V call is TRBV6-1, the J call TRBJ1-2, with D possibly TRBD1 on 6 matching bases. The CDR3 sequence is 16 residues long. Germline loops: CDR1 MNHNS, CDR2 SASEGT. Trimming pared 5 bases from V and 3 bases from J, leaving 19 bases between. CDR3 nucleotides: TGTGCCAGCAGTAACTTCCTTGGACAGAATCACTATGGCTACACCTTC. Encoded protein: CASSNFLGQNHYGYTF.

This clonotype rates as large. This beta chain appears as a stray read in a library generated for alpha chains; its size is not informative. The rearrangement joins TRBV6-2 or TRBV6-3 to TRBJ1-5; tentative D call: TRBD1 (5 bases). This CDR3 spans 15 amino acids. CDR1 MNHEY and CDR2 SVGEGT come from the germline V gene. V was clipped by 2 bases and J by 3 bases, with 11 bases between them. In nucleotides, the CDR3 is TGTGCCAGCAGTTACGACAGTGGGACCAATCAGCCCCAGCATTTT. Translating gives CASSYDSGTNQPQHF.

This clonotype is medium-sized (0.01 to 0.1%) within its sample. With the library built for alpha chains, this beta chain is off target and its frequency is not meaningful. The chain is built from TRBV29-1 and TRBJ2-2; D perhaps matches TRBD2 (6 bases). Germline CDR1 reads SQVTM; CDR2 reads ANQGSEA. There are 15 residues in the CDR3. Trimming took off 7 bases at V and 2 bases at J, with 17 bases between the two ends. This chain's CDR3 is CSARGSGTNTGELFF. The DNA for the CDR3 is TGCAGCGCGAGGGGTAGCGGTACCAACACCGGGGAGCTGTTTTTT.

In the case of this clonotype: In a library made to pick up alpha chains, this beta chain is a stray read with a size that means little. The chain combines TRBV11-2 with TRBJ2-5; no reliable D call. Germline lookup yields CDR1 SGHAT and CDR2 FQNNGV. The CDR3 loop spans 15 amino acids. The V end was cut by 6 bases, the J end by 3 bases, with 17 bases between. The CDR3 nucleotides read TGTGCCAGCAGACCACGGTCCGAATTTAAAGAGACCCAGTACTTC. Its translation: CASRPRSEFKETQYF.

On this clonotype: A library prepared for alpha chains yielded this beta chain as an off-target read; its size is of little meaning. The chain combines TRBV29-1 with TRBJ2-2; TRBD2 aligns across 14 bases. The CDR3 loop spans 17 amino acids. Unmatched junction bases numbered 7, after V lost 4 bases and J lost 3 bases. Germline values: CDR1 SQVTM, CDR2 ANQGSEA. The CDR3: CSVGTTSGRVDTGELFF. The CDR3 DNA follows: TGCAGCGTTGGGACGACTAGCGGGAGGGTCGACACCGGGGAGCTGTTTTTT.

This clonotype was observed a handful of times. Since it is a stray read in a library aimed at alpha chains, this beta chain has a size that is not meaningful. This sequence joins TRBV12-3 or TRBV12-4 and TRBJ1-2; 7 nucleotides line up with TRBD1. The CDR3 runs to 16 residues. Germline trimming cut 5 bases from V and 4 bases from J; bases unmatched to any gene: 13. The CDR3 protein is CASSKTGTVHAYGYTF. CDR3 coding DNA: TGTGCCAGCAGTAAAACGGGGACAGTTCATGCCTATGGCTACACCTTC.

Of note for this clonotype: Since it is a stray read in a library aimed at alpha chains, this beta chain has a size that is not meaningful. J is TRBJ2-7 and V is TRBV9; the match to TRBD2 covers 11 bases. The V and J ends lost 0 bases and 3 bases, in that order; junction bases with no gene match: 2. There are 15 residues in the CDR3. Germline CDR1 SGDLS, CDR2 YYNGEE. The CDR3 DNA is TGTGCCAGCAGCGTAGGACTAGCGGGAAACTACGAGCAGTACTTC. Translating gives CASSVGLAGNYEQYF.

This clonotype was detected a few times. This beta chain represents an off-target read in a library built for alpha chains; its size is of limited meaning. The CDR3: CASSLGRLSLTNEQFF. The CDR3 bases are TGTGCCAGCAGCTTAGGTCGGCTCTCCCTAACGAATGAGCAGTTCTTC. The J gene is TRBJ2-1, the V gene TRBV11-2; the D is unclear. CDR1 is SGHAT, CDR2 FQNNGV, per germline. The CDR3 totals 16 residues. Trimming left V 1 base short and J 7 bases short, with 17 bases between.

This clonotype was recorded once. The library was prepared for alpha chains; this beta chain is a stray read, so its frequency means little. V and J are TRBV14 and TRBJ2-7; D is uncertain. V shed 1 base and J shed 3 bases, with 4 bases lying between them. Looked up from germline, CDR1 is SGHDN and CDR2 is FVKESK. This CDR3 has 12 amino acids. The CDR3 coding sequence is TGTGCCAGCAGCCAAGCCATCTACGAGCAGTACTTC. It is translated as CASSQAIYEQYF. The complete variable domain, with remaining parts taken from reference TRBV14 and TRBJ2-7, reads EAGVTQFPSHSVIEKGQTVTLRCDPISGHDNLYWYRRVMGKEIKFLLHFVKESKQDESGMPNNRFLAERTGGTYSTLKVQPAELEDSGVYFCASSQAIYEQYFGPGTRLTVT.

Concerning this clonotype itself: Little can be read into the size of this beta chain, an off-target read in a library designed for alpha chains. This rearrangement joins TRBV5-6 to TRBJ1-2; D is uncertain. Trimming cost V 4 bases and J 1 base, with 14 bases left between them. Germline CDR1 SGHDT, CDR2 YYEEEE. The CDR3 length is 15 residues. CDR3 sequence (DNA): TGTGCCAGCAGCGCTTACAGACCCAATAACTATGGCTACACCTTC. Its protein is CASSAYRPNNYGYTF.

On this clonotype itself: This beta chain slipped into a library made for alpha chains as a stray read, so its size is not meaningful. This chain connects TRBV4-2 to TRBJ1-1; D possibly corresponds to TRBD1 (5 bases). The V end was cut by 7 bases, the J end by 4 bases, with 13 bases between. The V gene's germline CDR1 is LGHNA and CDR2 YNFKEQ. CDR3 size: 13 residues. In nucleotides, the CDR3 is TGTGCCAGCACTCGCAGGGTCGGCACTGAAGCTTTCTTT. Its protein product is CASTRRVGTEAFF.

On this clonotype itself: Being off target in a library aimed at alpha chains, this beta chain has a size of little meaning. The V and J genes are TRBV5-6 and TRBJ1-1; D gene ambiguous. The CDR3 sequence is 12 residues long. The germline CDR1 and CDR2 sequences are SGHDT and YYEEEE. V lost 6 bases, J lost 0 bases, and 6 bases lay in between. DNA of the CDR3: TGTGCCAGCAACCAGATGAACACTGAAGCTTTCTTT. Translated: CASNQMNTEAFF.

This clonotype was detected once. The library was built for alpha chains, so this beta chain is an off-target read and its size means little. This chain joins TRBV7-9 and TRBJ2-7; D unclear. CDR3 length: 16 residues. Germline assignment: CDR1 SEHNR and CDR2 FQNEAQ (reference sequence). Trimming pared 1 base from V and 2 bases from J, leaving 15 bases between. The CDR3 is CASSLEYGGRPYEQYF. CDR3 sequence (DNA): TGTGCCAGCAGCTTAGAGTACGGCGGCAGACCCTACGAGCAGTACTTC.

Comment on this clonotype: Within a library made for alpha chains, this beta chain is off target, and its count is uninformative. This chain connects TRBV29-1 to TRBJ2-1; tentatively, D is TRBD1 (6 bases). Between the trimmed V and J ends, which lost 0 bases and 7 bases, there was a span of 16 bases. This CDR3 is built from 15 residues. CDR1 SQVTM and CDR2 ANQGSEA come from the germline V gene. CDR3 in DNA: TGCAGCGTTGAAGATCCAGGGGCAAGCCTAAATGAGCAGTTCTTC. Residues: CSVEDPGASLNEQFF.

This clonotype is medium-sized by share. Because the library targeted alpha chains, this beta chain is an off-target read whose size means little. V is TRBV2 and J is TRBJ2-7; 10 nucleotides line up with TRBD1. Losses at the gene ends were 8 bases for V and 3 bases for J; bases not matched to a gene: 4. This CDR3 region has 13 residues. Germline CDR1 reads SNHLY; CDR2 reads FYNNEI. The chain's CDR3 is CASFWTGGYEQYF. CDR3 nucleotides: TGTGCCAGCTTTTGGACAGGGGGCTACGAGCAGTACTTC. The full variable domain, in which reference TRBV2 and TRBJ2-7 provide the parts outside the CDR3, is EPEVTQTPSHQVTQMGQEVILRCVPISNHLYFYWYRQILGQKVEFLVSFYNNEISEKSEIFDDQFSVERPDGSNFTLKIRSTKLEDSAMYFCASFWTGGYEQYFGPGTRLTVT.

Details on this clonotype: Being off target in a library aimed at alpha chains, this beta chain has a size of little meaning. This chain links TRBV29-1 with TRBJ1-5, with TRBD1 as a possible D gene (5 bases). The germline CDR1 and CDR2 sequences are SQVTM and ANQGSEA. Trimming cost V 5 bases and J 1 base, with 12 bases left between them. This CDR3 contains 14 residues. CDR3 sequence: CSVPGIESNQPQHF. The CDR3 bases are TGCAGCGTTCCAGGGATAGAGAGCAATCAGCCCCAGCATTTT.

This clonotype is hyperexpanded by share. This beta chain was picked up by a library intended for alpha chains and is off target, so its count carries little meaning. The chain couples TRBV19 to TRBJ2-1; the match to TRBD2 covers 10 bases. The CDR3 runs 17 residues. Germline V gene lookup returns CDR1 LNHDA and CDR2 SQIVND (reference sequence). With 3 bases clipped from V and 2 bases from J, the junction kept 7 bases outside the gene matches. The chain's CDR3 is CASSIRASGSPYNEQFF. The CDR3, as DNA: TGTGCCAGTAGTATTAGGGCTAGCGGGAGTCCCTACAATGAGCAGTTCTTC.

This clonotype rates as medium-sized. Because the library targeted alpha chains, this beta chain is an off-target read whose size means little. The rearrangement uses TRBV10-3 and TRBJ2-7, with TRBD1 as a possible D gene (5 bases). The CDR3 is made up of 13 amino acids. Germline V gene sequence: CDR1 ENHRY, CDR2 SYGVKD. Between the trimmed V and J ends, which lost 5 bases and 0 bases, there was a span of 8 bases. For the CDR3, the DNA is TGTGCCATCAGTACGACAGCCTCCTACGAGCAGTACTTC. Translating it yields CAISTTASYEQYF.

This clonotype is categorized as large (0.1 to 1%). Being off target in a library aimed at alpha chains, this beta chain has a size of little meaning. This CDR3 is CAKKPLSSGSSYNEQFF. The CDR3 DNA follows: TGTGCCAAAAAGCCTCTCTCTAGCGGGAGCTCCTACAATGAGCAGTTCTTC. The V call is TRBV7-9, the J call TRBJ2-1, with 10 bases fitting TRBD2. The junction had 12 bases not matched to a gene; V was cut back by 10 bases and J by 0 bases. Germline assignment: CDR1 SEHNR and CDR2 FQNEAQ (reference sequence). CDR3 length: 17 residues.

A remark on this clonotype: This beta chain is an off-target read within a library intended for alpha chains, so its frequency means little. The CDR3 nucleotides are TGTGCCAGTAGCGGGAGCGGAGGGCCCTACAATGAGCAGTTCTTC. Translated: CASSGSGGPYNEQFF. This chain links TRBV19 with TRBJ2-1, with D maybe TRBD2 (6 bases). The V gene's germline CDR1 is LNHDA and CDR2 SQIVND (reference sequence). This CDR3 region has 15 residues. Trimming pared 6 bases from V and 2 bases from J, leaving 14 bases between.

Regarding this clonotype: For a library built for alpha chains, this beta chain is a stray read; little rests on its size. This chain uses TRBV6-2 or TRBV6-3 with TRBJ1-1, with 7 bases identical to TRBD1. CDR3 length: 15 amino acids. Per germline, CDR1 MNHEY and CDR2 SVGEGT. The V segment lost 5 bases and the J segment 2 bases; nucleotides outside the gene matches: 8. The DNA of the CDR3 is TGTGCCAGCAGTGCCAAACAGGGGTATAACACTGAAGCTTTCTTT. Translating gives CASSAKQGYNTEAFF.